This T cell receptor (beta chain) is drawn from a study of T cell changes during pregnancy in multiple sclerosis (dated by TCRdb to between 2018 and 2020). With regard to the full study: Changes in the T cell repertoire over the course of pregnancy were examined in this study in women with multiple sclerosis.

Sequences MNHEY (CDR1) and SMNVEV (CDR2) are obtained from the germline V gene (reference sequence). V is trimmed back by 4 bases and J by 2 bases, and the junction contains 3 bases that no gene match accounts for. The CDR3, from cysteine to phenylalanine, totals 15 residues. Only the CDR3 part of the read is kept: 45 bases, read in frame from the first base. Libraries were constructed by the immunoSEQ multiplex PCR assay. TCRdb retrieved this table from immuneACCESS and kept in-frame rearrangements only. Not all clones are present; in checked studies, unresolved V genes account for under half, and no reason is known for the remainder. Within this sample are tens of thousands of clones, with about 93% of them counted one time only. Roughly 4% of the sample lies in the top ten. In regard to this clone: Its antigen is unknown. No much larger clonotype is one base removed from it; base qualities were not supplied.

The chain was built from TRBV27 and TRBJ2-7; a stretch of 12 junction bases matches TRBD1. This sample comprised CD8+ T cells from peripheral blood mononuclear cells, obtained after pregnancy. The sequence was obtained from a female donor with multiple sclerosis, enrolled in a pregnancy study. CDR3 protein: CASSWGQGATYEQYF. At the DNA level, the sequence is TGTGCCAGCAGTTGGGGACAGGGGGCAACCTACGAGCAGTACTTC.